This T cell receptor (beta chain) came from a study of T-cell memory formation after mild COVID-19. In the study overall: For the most part, TCR clusters were specific to one donor.

TCRdb processed the 5' RACE reads anew with MiXCR; each CDR3 protein has one entry. Of 40,000 or so distinct CDR3 sequences listed, approximately 7% are singletons. In this sample, this clonotype turned up many times. The CDR3 has 15 amino acids. Germline loops: CDR1 SGHTA, CDR2 FQGTGA. V trimming: 1 base; J trimming: 1 base; junction bases outside the gene matches: 2. The TCR originated in an adult who had mild COVID-19 (a few samples of this study predate the infection). Cell type and time point are not known. Source material: PBMCs or a T cell subset sorted from them (not recorded which). V usage is TRBV7-3 and J usage is TRBJ2-3, with 7 bases fitting TRBD1. In DNA, the CDR3 is TGTGCCAGCAGCTTAAGAGGACAGGGCACAGATACGCAGTATTTT. Translation: CASSLRGQGTDTQYF.